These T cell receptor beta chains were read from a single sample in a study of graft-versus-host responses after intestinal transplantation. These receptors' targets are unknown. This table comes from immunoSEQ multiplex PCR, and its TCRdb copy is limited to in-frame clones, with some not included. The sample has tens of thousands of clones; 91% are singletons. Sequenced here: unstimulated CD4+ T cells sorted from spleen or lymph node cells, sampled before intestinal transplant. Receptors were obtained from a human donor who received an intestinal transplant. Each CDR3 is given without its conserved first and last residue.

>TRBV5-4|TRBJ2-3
ASSLLAGGTDTQY
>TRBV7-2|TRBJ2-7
ASSLARGKVIYEQY
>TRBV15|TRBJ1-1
ATSTRTGPSEAF
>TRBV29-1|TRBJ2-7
SVLTGFYEQY
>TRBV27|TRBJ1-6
ASSLGDTALH
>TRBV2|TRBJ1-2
ASSVAGRGYGYT
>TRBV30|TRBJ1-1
AWSKPPVQAF
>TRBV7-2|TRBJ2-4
ASRASGSKNIQY
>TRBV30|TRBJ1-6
AWSVPQGAADSPLH
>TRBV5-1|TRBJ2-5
ASSSQSREPSETQY
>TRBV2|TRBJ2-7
ASSEQGAWEQY
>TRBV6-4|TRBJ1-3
ASSEMGGRTGNTIY
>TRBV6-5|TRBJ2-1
ASSPDRSSYNEQF
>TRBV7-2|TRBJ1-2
ASSLRDSLQIQSGYT
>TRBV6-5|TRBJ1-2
ASSPGQTYGYT
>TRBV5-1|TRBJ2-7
ASSLELLGRGKLTTYEQY
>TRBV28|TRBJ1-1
ASSGFTGGVTEAF
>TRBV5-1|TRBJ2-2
ASSSRTGNTGELF
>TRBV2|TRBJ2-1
ASSFGGVSYNEQF
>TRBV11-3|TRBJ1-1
ASSRNRTGFTEAF
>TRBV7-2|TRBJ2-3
ASSLRTGLSTDTQY
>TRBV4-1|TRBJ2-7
ASSQASGVREQY
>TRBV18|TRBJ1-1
ASSLGTGRNTEAF
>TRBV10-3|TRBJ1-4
ASTGGAGEKLF
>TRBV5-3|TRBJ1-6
ARSLGLEGPGGSSYNSPLH
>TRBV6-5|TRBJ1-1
ASRSGTGEGSEAF
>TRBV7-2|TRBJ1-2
ASSLITGGRDGYT
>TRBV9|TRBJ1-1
ASSVGAAPGTEAF
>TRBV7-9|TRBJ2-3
ASSPGTIADTQY
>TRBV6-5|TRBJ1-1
ASSQGQEAF
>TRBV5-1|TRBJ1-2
ASSGAGDYGYT
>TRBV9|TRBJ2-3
ASSVPTGATDTQY
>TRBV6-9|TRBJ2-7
ASSYYAGAYEQY
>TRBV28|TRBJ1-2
AAQGVNYGYT